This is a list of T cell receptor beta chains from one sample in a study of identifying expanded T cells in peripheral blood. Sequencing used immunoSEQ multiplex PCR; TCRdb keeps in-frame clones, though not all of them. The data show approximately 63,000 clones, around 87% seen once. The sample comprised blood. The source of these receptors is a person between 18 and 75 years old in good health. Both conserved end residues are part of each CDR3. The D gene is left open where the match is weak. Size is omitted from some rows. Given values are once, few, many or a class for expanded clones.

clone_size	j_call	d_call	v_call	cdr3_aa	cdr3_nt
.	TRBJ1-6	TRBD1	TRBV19	CASSIGTGGSPLHF	TGTGCCAGTAGTATCGGGACAGGGGGGTCACCCCTCCACTTT
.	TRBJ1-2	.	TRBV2	CASRDSLGGYTF	TGTGCCAGCAGGGACTCCCTCGGGGGCTACACCTTC
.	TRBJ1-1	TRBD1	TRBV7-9	CASSLGQGASSTEAFF	TGTGCCAGCAGCTTAGGACAGGGGGCAAGTAGCACTGAAGCTTTCTTT
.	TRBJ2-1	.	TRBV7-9	CASSSPKRNEQFF	TGTGCCAGCAGCTCCCCCAAACGAAATGAGCAGTTCTTC
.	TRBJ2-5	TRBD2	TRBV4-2	CASSQGSSGRALETQYF	TGTGCCAGCAGCCAAGGGTCTAGCGGGAGGGCCCTTGAGACCCAGTACTTC
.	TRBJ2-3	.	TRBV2	CASNQAGDTQYF	TGTGCCAGCAATCAGGCGGGAGATACGCAGTATTTT
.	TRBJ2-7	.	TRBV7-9	CASSPLNEQYF	TGTGCCAGCAGCCCTCTCAACGAGCAGTACTTC
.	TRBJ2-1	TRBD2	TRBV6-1	CASIAGGSYNEQFF	TGTGCCAGCATAGCGGGGGGGTCCTACAATGAGCAGTTCTTC
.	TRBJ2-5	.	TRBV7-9	CASSPKTGTALQETQYF	TGTGCCAGCAGCCCGAAGACGGGTACAGCGCTCCAAGAGACCCAGTACTTC
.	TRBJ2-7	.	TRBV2	CASSGSLGGIDEQYF	TGTGCCAGCAGTGGAAGTCTAGGGGGTATCGACGAGCAGTACTTC
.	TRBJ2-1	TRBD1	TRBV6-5	CASRPGTGAYNEQFF	TGTGCCAGCAGGCCCGGGACAGGGGCCTACAATGAGCAGTTCTTC
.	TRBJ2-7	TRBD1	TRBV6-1	CASSVDRVSSYEQYF	TGTGCCAGCAGTGTGGACAGGGTTAGCTCCTACGAGCAGTACTTC
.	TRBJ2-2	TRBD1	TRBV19	CASSSGTGGTGELFF	TGTGCCAGTAGTAGCGGGACAGGGGGCACCGGGGAGCTGTTTTTT
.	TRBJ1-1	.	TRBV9	CASSVADRTEAFF	TGTGCCAGCAGCGTAGCGGATAGAACTGAAGCTTTCTTT
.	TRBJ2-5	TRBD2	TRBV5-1	CASSPTSGGVSETQYF	TGCGCCAGCAGCCCGACTAGCGGGGGTGTTTCAGAGACCCAGTACTTC
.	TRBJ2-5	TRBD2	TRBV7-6	CASSPIAGGGETQYF	TGTGCCAGCAGCCCCATAGCGGGAGGGGGGGAGACCCAGTACTTC
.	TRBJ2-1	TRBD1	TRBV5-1	CASSYNPGQGRLYNEQFF	TGCGCCAGCAGCTACAACCCGGGACAGGGAAGGCTATACAATGAGCAGTTCTTC
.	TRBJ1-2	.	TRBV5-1	CASSLVGSNGYTF	TGCGCCAGCAGCTTGGTAGGGAGCAATGGCTACACCTTC
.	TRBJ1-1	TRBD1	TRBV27	CASSFWTGGMNTEAFF	TGTGCCAGCAGTTTCTGGACAGGGGGCATGAACACTGAAGCTTTCTTT
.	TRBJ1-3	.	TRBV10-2	CASSEAVSGNTIYF	TGCGCCAGCAGTGAAGCAGTCTCTGGAAACACCATATATTTT
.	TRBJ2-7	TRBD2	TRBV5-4	CASSPPRGGPRWEQYF	TGTGCCAGCAGCCCCCCTCGCGGGGGGCCTCGTTGGGAGCAGTACTTC
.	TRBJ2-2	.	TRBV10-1	CASSQASITGELFF	TGCGCCAGCAGTCAAGCTTCTATCACCGGGGAGCTGTTTTTT
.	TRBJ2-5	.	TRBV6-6	CASSLRGSYETQYF	TGTGCCAGCAGTTTACGAGGGAGCTATGAGACCCAGTACTTC
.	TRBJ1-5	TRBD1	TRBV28	CASRDRMNQPQHF	TGTGCCAGCAGGGACAGGATGAATCAGCCCCAGCATTTT
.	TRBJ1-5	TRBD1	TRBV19	CASSFDRDRGNQPQHF	TGTGCCAGTAGTTTTGACCGGGACAGGGGCAATCAGCCCCAGCATTTT
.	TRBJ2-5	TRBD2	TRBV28	CASSLGGGVKKTQYF	TGTGCCAGCAGTTTAGGCGGGGGTGTTAAAAAGACCCAGTACTTC
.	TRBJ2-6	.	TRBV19	CASSMQGMTSGANVLTF	TGTGCCAGTAGTATGCAGGGGATGACCTCTGGGGCCAACGTCCTGACTTTC
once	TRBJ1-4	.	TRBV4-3	CASSQDVRHNEKLFF	TGCGCCAGCAGCCAAGATGTTAGGCATAATGAAAAACTGTTTTTT
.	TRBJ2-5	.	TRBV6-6	CASSAGEWETQYF	TGTGCCAGCAGTGCAGGGGAGTGGGAGACCCAGTACTTC
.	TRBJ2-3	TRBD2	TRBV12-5	CASGLVSGGPSSTDTQYF	TGTGCTAGTGGTTTGGTTAGCGGGGGACCCTCTAGCACAGATACGCAGTATTTT
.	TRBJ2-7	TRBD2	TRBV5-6	CASSPSGGLPYEQYF	TGTGCCAGCAGCCCCAGCGGGGGGCTTCCCTACGAGCAGTACTTC
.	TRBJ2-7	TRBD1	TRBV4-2	CASSPRDRGSYEQYF	TGTGCCAGCAGCCCCCGGGACAGGGGTTCATACGAGCAGTACTTC
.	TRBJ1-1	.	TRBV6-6	CASSYGGLNTEAFF	TGTGCCAGCAGTTACGGGGGACTGAACACTGAAGCTTTCTTT
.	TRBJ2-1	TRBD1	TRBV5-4	CASTARRGLYNEQFF	TGTGCCAGCACCGCCCGCAGGGGGCTCTACAATGAGCAGTTCTTC
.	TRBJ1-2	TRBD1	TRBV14	CASSHPRQGAENGYTF	TGTGCCAGCAGCCACCCCCGACAGGGTGCAGAAAATGGCTACACCTTC
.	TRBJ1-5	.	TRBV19	CASSVTGHQPQHF	TGTGCCAGTAGTGTCACAGGGCACCAGCCCCAGCATTTT
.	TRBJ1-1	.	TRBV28	CASSFQRGTEAFF	TGTGCCAGCAGTTTTCAGAGGGGTACTGAAGCTTTCTTT
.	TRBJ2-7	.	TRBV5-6	CASSLAGQAAYEQYF	TGTGCCAGCAGCTTGGCCGGGCAGGCGGCCTACGAGCAGTACTTC
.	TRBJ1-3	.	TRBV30	CAWSTGAGNTIYF	TGTGCCTGGAGTACAGGAGCGGGAAACACCATATATTTT
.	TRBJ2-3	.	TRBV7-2	CASSLALSTDTQYF	TGTGCCAGCAGCTTAGCGCTGAGCACAGATACGCAGTATTTT
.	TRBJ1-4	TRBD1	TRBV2	CASSRFRDRVNEKLFF	TGTGCCAGCAGTAGATTCCGGGACAGGGTAAATGAAAAACTGTTTTTT
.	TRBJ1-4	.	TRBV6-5	CASSSARGSNEKLFF	TGTGCCAGCAGTTCCGCTCGGGGGAGTAATGAAAAACTGTTTTTT
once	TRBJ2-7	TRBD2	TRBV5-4	CASSPPGLAGVRSSYEQYF	TGTGCCAGCAGCCCACCGGGACTAGCGGGCGTTCGGAGCTCCTACGAGCAGTACTTC
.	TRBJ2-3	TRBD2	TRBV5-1	CASSPGLAGGSDTQYF	TGCGCCAGCAGCCCAGGACTAGCGGGAGGATCGGATACGCAGTATTTT
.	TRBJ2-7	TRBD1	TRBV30	CAWSLLTGFHEQYF	TGTGCCTGGAGTCTCCTGACAGGGTTCCACGAGCAGTACTTC
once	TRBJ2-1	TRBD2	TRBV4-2	CASSQVGTTRGLAAYNEQFF	TGTGCCAGCAGCCAAGTGGGGACGACTAGGGGACTAGCGGCCTACAATGAGCAGTTCTTC
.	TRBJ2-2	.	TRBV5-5	CASSPAQGGELFF	TGTGCCAGCAGCCCAGCCCAGGGCGGGGAGCTGTTTTTT
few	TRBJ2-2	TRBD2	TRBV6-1	CASSEDPSGTGELFF	TGTGCCAGCAGTGAAGACCCTAGCGGGACCGGGGAGCTGTTTTTT
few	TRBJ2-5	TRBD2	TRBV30	CAWSLGLAGETQYF	TGTGCCTGGAGTCTGGGACTAGCGGGGGAGACCCAGTACTTC
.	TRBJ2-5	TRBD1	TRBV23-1	CASSQSPYRGGGETQYF	TGCGCCAGCAGTCAATCACCATACAGGGGTGGCGGGGAGACCCAGTACTTC
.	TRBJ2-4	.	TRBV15	CATSRDSPEPDDKNIQYF	TGTGCCACCAGCAGAGATTCGCCTGAGCCGGACGATAAAAACATTCAGTACTTC
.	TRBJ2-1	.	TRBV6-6	CASSLPLYNEQFF	TGTGCCAGCAGCTTGCCGCTCTACAATGAGCAGTTCTTC
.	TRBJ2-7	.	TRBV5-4	CASSRILGTDGRSYEQYF	TGTGCCAGCAGCCGGATTCTAGGGACGGATGGCCGATCCTACGAGCAGTACTTC
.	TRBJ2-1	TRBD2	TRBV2	CASSEWGRAEKEEEFF	TGTGCCAGCAGTGAATGGGGGAGGGCCGAGAAGGAAGAGGAGTTCTTC
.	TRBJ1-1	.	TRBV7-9	CASTRDGNTEAFF	TGTGCCAGCACCCGGGACGGTAACACTGAAGCTTTCTTT